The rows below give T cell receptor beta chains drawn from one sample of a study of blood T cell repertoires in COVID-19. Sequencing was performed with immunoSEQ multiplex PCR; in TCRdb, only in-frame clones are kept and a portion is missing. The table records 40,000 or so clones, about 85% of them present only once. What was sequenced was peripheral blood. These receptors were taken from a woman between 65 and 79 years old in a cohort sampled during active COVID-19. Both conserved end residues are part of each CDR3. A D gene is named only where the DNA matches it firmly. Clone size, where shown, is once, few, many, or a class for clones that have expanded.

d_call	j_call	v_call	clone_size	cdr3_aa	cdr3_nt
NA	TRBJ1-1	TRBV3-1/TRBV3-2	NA	CASSQDQGNTEAFF	TGTGCCAGCAGCCAAGATCAGGGAAACACTGAAGCTTTCTTT
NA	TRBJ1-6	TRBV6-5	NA	CASTNRQAKGSPLHF	TGTGCCAGCACGAACCGACAGGCGAAGGGTTCACCCCTCCACTTT
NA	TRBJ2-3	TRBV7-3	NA	CASSYRVRDTQYF	TGTGCCAGCAGCTACAGGGTCAGGGATACGCAGTATTTT
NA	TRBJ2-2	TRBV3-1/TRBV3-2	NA	CASSRLTGELFF	TGTGCCAGCAGCCGACTCACCGGGGAGCTGTTTTTT
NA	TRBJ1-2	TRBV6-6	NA	CASSLDTNYGYTF	TGTGCCAGCAGTTTAGACACCAACTATGGCTACACCTTC
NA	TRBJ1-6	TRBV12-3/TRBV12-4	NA	CASSRDYLSPLHF	TGTGCCAGCAGTAGGGACTATCTTTCACCCCTCCACTTT
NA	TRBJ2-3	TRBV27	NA	CASSRQHTDTQYF	TGTGCCAGCAGTCGACAGCACACAGATACGCAGTATTTT
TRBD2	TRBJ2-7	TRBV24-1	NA	CATSTSGSNEQYF	TGTGCCACCAGCACTAGCGGGAGTAACGAGCAGTACTTC
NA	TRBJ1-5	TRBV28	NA	CASTPLALSDQPQHF	TGTGCCAGCACCCCTTTGGCTCTTAGCGATCAGCCCCAGCATTTT
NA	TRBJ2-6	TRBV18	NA	CASSRTGGTLGANVLTF	TGTGCCAGCTCACGAACTGGGGGGACGCTTGGGGCCAACGTCCTGACTTTC
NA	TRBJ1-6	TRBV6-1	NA	CASNDFGSLTYNSPLHF	TGTGCCAGCAATGATTTCGGGTCTCTAACCTATAATTCACCCCTCCACTTT
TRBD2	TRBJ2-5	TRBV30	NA	CAWSATSGRRETQYF	TGTGCCTGGAGCGCGACTAGCGGGAGGCGGGAGACCCAGTACTTC
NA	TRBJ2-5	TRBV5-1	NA	CASRRVEETQYF	TGCGCCAGCAGGAGGGTCGAAGAGACCCAGTACTTC
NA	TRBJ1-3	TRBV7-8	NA	CASSLAGPGNTIYF	TGTGCCAGCAGCTTAGCTGGGCCTGGAAACACCATATATTTT
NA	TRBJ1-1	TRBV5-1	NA	CASSRQGMDTEAFF	TGCGCCAGCAGTAGGCAGGGTATGGACACTGAAGCTTTCTTT
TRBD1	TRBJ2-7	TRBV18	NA	CASSTSAGTGGYEQYF	TGTGCCAGCTCAACGTCGGCCGGGACAGGGGGATACGAGCAGTACTTC
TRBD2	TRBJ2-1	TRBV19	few	CATKRELVYNEQFF	TGTGCCACCAAGCGGGAGTTAGTCTACAATGAGCAGTTCTTC
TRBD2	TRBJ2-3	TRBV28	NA	CAHAGTSGGTDTQYF	TGTGCCCACGCCGGGACTAGCGGGGGCACAGATACGCAGTATTTT
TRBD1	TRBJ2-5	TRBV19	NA	CASSWRTGSGETQYF	TGTGCCAGTAGTTGGCGGACAGGGTCTGGAGAGACCCAGTACTTC
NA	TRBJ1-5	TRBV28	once	CASSLAEGRGARYQPQHF	TGTGCCAGCAGCCTAGCGGAAGGACGAGGGGCGCGATATCAGCCCCAGCATTTT
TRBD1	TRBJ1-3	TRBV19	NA	CASSTTTGYGNTIYF	TGTGCCAGTAGTACCACGACAGGGTATGGAAACACCATATATTTT
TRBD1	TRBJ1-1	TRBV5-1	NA	CASRTTGADTEAFF	TGCGCCAGCAGAACCACAGGGGCCGACACTGAAGCTTTCTTT
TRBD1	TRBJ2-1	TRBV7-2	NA	CASRTDRGQYNEQFF	TGTGCCAGCAGAACGGACAGGGGGCAATACAATGAGCAGTTCTTC
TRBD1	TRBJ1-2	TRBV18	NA	CASSADRAYGYTF	TGTGCCAGCTCAGCCGACAGGGCGTATGGCTACACCTTC
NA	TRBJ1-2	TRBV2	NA	CASMRITGHYGYTF	TGTGCCAGCATGAGAATTACAGGGCACTATGGCTACACCTTC
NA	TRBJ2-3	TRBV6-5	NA	CASTQTGSRTDTQYF	TGTGCCAGCACCCAGACAGGCTCCCGCACAGATACGCAGTATTTT
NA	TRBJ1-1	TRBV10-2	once	CASRFQENTEAFF	TGCGCCAGCAGGTTCCAGGAGAACACTGAAGCTTTCTTT
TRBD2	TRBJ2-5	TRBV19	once	CASNRGLAVETQYF	TGTGCCAGCAATCGGGGACTAGCGGTTGAGACCCAGTACTTC
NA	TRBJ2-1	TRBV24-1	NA	CATSPPGSQINEQFF	TGTGCCACCAGTCCCCCGGGATCCCAAATCAATGAGCAGTTCTTC
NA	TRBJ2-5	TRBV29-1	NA	CSVVRDWETQYF	TGCAGCGTTGTCAGGGACTGGGAGACCCAGTACTTC
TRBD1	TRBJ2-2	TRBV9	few	CASKGTGYGELFF	TGTGCCAGCAAAGGGACAGGCTACGGGGAGCTGTTTTTT
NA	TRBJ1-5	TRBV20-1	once	CSASGEGSYSNQPQHF	TGCAGTGCTAGTGGGGAGGGCTCATATAGCAATCAGCCCCAGCATTTT
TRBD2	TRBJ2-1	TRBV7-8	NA	CASSFPPGRGNEQFF	TGTGCCAGCAGCTTCCCCCCCGGGAGGGGCAATGAGCAGTTCTTC
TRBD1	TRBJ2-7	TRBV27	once	CASRDTGGEQYF	TGTGCCAGCAGGGATACAGGGGGCGAGCAGTACTTC
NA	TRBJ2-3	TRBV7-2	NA	CASSPSGGTGTDTQYF	TGTGCCAGCAGCCCGAGCGGCGGGACCGGCACAGATACGCAGTATTTT
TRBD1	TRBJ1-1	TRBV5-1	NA	CASRQGALGTEAFF	TGCGCCAGCAGGCAGGGGGCGTTGGGCACTGAAGCTTTCTTT
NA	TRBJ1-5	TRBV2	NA	CASSPSSRQPQHF	TGTGCCAGCAGTCCCTCCTCGAGGCAGCCCCAGCATTTT
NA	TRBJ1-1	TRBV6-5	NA	CASSYTGHTEAFF	TGTGCCAGCAGTTACACAGGTCACACTGAAGCTTTCTTT
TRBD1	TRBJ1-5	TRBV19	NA	CASSERTSGTGDQPQHF	TGTGCCAGTAGTGAACGAACATCCGGGACAGGGGATCAGCCCCAGCATTTT
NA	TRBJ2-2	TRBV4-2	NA	CASSQEWGSGELFF	TGTGCCAGCAGCCAAGAATGGGGCTCCGGGGAGCTGTTTTTT
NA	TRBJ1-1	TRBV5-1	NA	CASRRDGRGDTEAFF	TGCGCCAGCAGACGGGACGGCCGGGGGGACACTGAAGCTTTCTTT
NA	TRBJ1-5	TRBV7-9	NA	CASSLGPGEGQPQHF	TGTGCCAGCAGCCTGGGGCCGGGGGAAGGTCAGCCCCAGCATTTT